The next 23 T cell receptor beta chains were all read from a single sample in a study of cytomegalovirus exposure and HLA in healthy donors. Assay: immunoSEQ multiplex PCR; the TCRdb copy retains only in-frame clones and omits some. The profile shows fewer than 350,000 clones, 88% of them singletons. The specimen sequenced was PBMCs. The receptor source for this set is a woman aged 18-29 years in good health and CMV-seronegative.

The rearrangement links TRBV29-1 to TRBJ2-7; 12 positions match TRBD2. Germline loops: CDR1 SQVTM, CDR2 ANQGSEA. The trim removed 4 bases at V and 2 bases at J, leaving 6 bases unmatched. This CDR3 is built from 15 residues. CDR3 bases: TGCAGCGTTGGGATGCCTAGCGGGAGGGCCTACGAGCAGTACTTC. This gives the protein CSVGMPSGRAYEQYF.

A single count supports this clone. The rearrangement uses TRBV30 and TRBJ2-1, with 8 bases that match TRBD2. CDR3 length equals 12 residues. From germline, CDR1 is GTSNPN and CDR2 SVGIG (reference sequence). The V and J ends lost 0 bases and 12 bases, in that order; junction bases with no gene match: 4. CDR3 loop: CAWSVGLGGQFF. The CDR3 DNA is TGTGCCTGGAGTGTGGGACTAGGGGGGCAGTTCTTC.

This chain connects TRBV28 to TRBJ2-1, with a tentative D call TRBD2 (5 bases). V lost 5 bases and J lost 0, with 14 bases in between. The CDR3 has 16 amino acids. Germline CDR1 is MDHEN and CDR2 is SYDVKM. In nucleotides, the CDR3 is TGTGCCAGCAGTCGATCGGGATGGGGCTCCTACAATGAGCAGTTCTTC. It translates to CASSRSGWGSYNEQFF.

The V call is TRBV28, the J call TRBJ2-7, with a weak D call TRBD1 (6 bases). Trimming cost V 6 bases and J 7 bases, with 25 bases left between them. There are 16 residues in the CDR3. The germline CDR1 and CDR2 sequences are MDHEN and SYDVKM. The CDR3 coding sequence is TGTGCCAGCAGCTCCACGAACTGGCCAGGGGTTCGGGAGCAGTACTTC. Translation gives CASSSTNWPGVREQYF.

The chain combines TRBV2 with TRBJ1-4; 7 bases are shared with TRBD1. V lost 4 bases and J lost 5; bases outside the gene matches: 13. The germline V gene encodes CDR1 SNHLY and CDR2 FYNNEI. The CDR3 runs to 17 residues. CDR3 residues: CASSVDSVGTENEKLFF. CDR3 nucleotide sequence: TGTGCCAGCAGTGTTGACTCGGTCGGGACAGAAAATGAAAAACTGTTTTTT.

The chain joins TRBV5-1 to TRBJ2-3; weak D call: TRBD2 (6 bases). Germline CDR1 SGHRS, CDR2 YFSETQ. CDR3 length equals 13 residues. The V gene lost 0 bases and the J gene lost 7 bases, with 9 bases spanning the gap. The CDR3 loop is CASSLGRENTQYF. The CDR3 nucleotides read TGCGCCAGCAGCTTGGGGAGGGAGAATACGCAGTATTTT.

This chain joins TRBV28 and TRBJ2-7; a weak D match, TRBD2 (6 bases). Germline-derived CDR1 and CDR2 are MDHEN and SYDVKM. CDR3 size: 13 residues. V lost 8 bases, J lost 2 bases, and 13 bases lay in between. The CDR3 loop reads CASVSEGTYEQYF. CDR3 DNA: TGTGCCAGCGTTTCGGAGGGGACCTACGAGCAGTACTTC. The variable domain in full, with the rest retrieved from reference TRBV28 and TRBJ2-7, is DVKVTQSSRYLVKRTGEKVFLECVQDMDHENMFWYRQDPGLGLRLIYFSYDVKMKEKGDIPEGYSVSREKKERFSLILESASTNQTSMYLCASVSEGTYEQYFGPGTRLTVT.

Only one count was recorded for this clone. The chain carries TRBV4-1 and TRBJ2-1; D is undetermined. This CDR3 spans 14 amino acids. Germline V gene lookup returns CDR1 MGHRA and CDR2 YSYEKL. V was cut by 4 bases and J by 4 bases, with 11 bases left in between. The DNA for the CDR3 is TGCGCCAGCAGCCCCGCCAGGCAGTACAATGAGCAGTTCTTC. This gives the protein CASSPARQYNEQFF.

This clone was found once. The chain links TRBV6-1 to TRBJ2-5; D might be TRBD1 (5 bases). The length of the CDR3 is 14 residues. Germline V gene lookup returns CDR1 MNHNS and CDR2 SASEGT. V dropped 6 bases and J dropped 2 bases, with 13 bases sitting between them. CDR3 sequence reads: CASRQRGSQETQYF. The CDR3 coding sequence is TGTGCCAGCAGACAAAGGGGAAGTCAAGAGACCCAGTACTTC.

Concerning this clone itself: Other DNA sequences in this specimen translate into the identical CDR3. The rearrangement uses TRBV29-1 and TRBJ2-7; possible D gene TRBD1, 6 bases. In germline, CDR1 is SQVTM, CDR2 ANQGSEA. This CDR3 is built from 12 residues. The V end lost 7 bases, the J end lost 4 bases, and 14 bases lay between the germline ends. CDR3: CSGGTGSYEQYF. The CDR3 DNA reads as TGCAGCGGAGGTACAGGGTCGTACGAGCAGTACTTC.

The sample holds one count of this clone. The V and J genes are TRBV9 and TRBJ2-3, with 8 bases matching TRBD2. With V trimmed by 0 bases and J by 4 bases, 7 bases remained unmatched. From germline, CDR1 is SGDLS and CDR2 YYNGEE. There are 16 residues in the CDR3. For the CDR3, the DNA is TGTGCCAGCAGCGTAGCAGGAGCGGGAGAATCAGATACGCAGTATTTT. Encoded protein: CASSVAGAGESDTQYF.

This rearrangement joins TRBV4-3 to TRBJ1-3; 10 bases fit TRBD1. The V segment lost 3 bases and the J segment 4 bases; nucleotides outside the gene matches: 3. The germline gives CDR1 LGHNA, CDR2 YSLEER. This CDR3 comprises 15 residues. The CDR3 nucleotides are TGCGCCAGCAGCCAGGGACAGGGGCTAGGAAACACCATATATTTT. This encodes CASSQGQGLGNTIYF.

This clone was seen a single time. CDR3 DNA: TGTGCCAGCGGAGAACTAGCGTGGGAAACAGATACGCAGTATTTT. It yields the protein CASGELAWETDTQYF. The chain links TRBV6-1 to TRBJ2-3; 7 nucleotides match TRBD2. Germline V lookup: CDR1 MNHNS, CDR2 SASEGT. The ends lost 8 bases at V and 3 bases at J; junction bases unmatched: 11. The CDR3 runs to 15 residues.

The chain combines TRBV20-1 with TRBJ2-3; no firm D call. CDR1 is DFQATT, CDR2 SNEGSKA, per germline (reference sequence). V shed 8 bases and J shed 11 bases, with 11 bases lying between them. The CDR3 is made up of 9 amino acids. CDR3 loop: CSTPLMQYF. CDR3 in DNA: TGCAGTACGCCACTCATGCAGTATTTT.

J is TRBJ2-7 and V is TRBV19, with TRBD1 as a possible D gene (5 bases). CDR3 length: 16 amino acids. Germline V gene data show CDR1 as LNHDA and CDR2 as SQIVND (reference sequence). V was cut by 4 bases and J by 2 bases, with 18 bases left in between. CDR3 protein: CASSNPPEEGAYEQYF. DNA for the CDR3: TGTGCCAGTAGTAACCCCCCCGAGGAAGGGGCCTACGAGCAGTACTTC.

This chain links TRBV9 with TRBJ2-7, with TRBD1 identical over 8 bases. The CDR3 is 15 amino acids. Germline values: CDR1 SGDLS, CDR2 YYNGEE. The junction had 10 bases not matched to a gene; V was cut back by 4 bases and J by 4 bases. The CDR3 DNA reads TGTGCCAGCAGCCTGGGACAGGACTTCTCATACGAGCAGTACTTC. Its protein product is CASSLGQDFSYEQYF.

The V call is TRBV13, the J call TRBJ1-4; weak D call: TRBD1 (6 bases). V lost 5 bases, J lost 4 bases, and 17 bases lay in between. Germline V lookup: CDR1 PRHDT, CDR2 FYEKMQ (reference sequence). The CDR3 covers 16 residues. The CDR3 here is CASSLYREGDNEKLFF. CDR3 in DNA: TGTGCCAGCAGCCTATACAGGGAAGGGGATAATGAAAAACTGTTTTTT.

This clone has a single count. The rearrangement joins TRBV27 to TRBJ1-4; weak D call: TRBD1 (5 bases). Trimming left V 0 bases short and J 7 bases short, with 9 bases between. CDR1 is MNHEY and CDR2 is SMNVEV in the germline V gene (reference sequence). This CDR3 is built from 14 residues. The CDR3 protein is CASSLSWQGEKLFF. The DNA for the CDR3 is TGTGCCAGCAGTTTATCCTGGCAGGGTGAAAAACTGTTTTTT.

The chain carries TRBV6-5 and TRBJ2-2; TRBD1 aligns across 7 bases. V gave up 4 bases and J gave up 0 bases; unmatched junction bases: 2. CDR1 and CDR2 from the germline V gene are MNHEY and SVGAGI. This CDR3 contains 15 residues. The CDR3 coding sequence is TGTGCCAGCAGTTTCGGGACAGCGAACACCGGGGAGCTGTTTTTT. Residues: CASSFGTANTGELFF.

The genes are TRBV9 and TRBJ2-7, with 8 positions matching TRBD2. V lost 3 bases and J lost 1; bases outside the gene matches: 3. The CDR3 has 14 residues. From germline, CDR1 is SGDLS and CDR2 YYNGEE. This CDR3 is CASSEGLVSYEQYF. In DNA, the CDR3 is TGTGCCAGCAGCGAGGGACTAGTATCCTACGAGCAGTACTTC. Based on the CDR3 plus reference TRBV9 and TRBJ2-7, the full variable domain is DSGVTQTPKHLITATGQRVTLRCSPRSGDLSVYWYQQSLDQGLQFLIQYYNGEERAKGNILERFSAQQFPDLHSELNLSSLELGDSALYFCASSEGLVSYEQYFGPGTRLTVT.

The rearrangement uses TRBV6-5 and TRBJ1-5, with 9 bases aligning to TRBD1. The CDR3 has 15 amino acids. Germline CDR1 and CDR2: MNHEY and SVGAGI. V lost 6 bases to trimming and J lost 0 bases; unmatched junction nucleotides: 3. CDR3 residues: CASRRTGVSNQPQHF. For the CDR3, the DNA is TGTGCCAGCAGGAGGACAGGGGTTAGCAATCAGCCCCAGCATTTT.

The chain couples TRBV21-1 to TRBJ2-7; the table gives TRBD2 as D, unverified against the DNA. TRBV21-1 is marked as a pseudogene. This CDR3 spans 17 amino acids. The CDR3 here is CASSKGPAGGVPYEQYF. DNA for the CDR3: TGTGCCAGCAGCAAGGGACCGGCGGGAGGAGTACCCTACGAGCAGTACTTC.

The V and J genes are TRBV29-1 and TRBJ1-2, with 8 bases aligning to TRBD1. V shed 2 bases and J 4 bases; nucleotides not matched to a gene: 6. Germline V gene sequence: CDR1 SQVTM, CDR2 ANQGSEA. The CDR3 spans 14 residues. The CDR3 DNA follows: TGCAGCGTTGAACCCCAGGACAGGGTCTATGGCTACACCTTC. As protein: CSVEPQDRVYGYTF.